The entry below describes one TCR beta chain. Its antigen is undetermined. This entry comes from a study of vaccination effects on CD4 cells after COVID-19. Overall study findings and caveats: Late in the post-vaccination period, infection-induced and vaccine-induced clones underwent marked clonal contraction.

Trimming left V 1 base short and J 6 bases short, with 9 bases between. CDR1 is KGHSH, CDR2 LQKENI, per germline. This CDR3 has 13 amino acids. Data came from immunoSEQ multiplex PCR; TCRdb stores just in-frame clones and leaves some out. The table shows approximately 29,000 clones, with 65% to 75% occurring only once. Pools of viral peptides were used by the ViraFEST assay to expand antigen-specific CD4+ T cells ahead of sequencing. A roughly ten-day culture period preceded the isolation of CD4+ T cells. A positive SARS-CoV-2 PCR test fell between March and December 2020. On days 3 and 7, fresh IL-2 medium replaced half the medium.

V and J are TRBV18 and TRBJ1-2; the D gene is possibly TRBD1 (6 bases). The receptor was isolated from a human donor who had a prior SARS-CoV-2 infection. Sequencing used CD4+ T cells from PBMCs cultured with a peptide pool, obtained before COVID-19 vaccination. For the CDR3, the DNA is TGTGCCAGCTCACCACGGACAGAACATGGCTACACCTTC. As protein: CASSPRTEHGYTF. Full variable domain (missing parts from reference TRBV18 and TRBJ1-2): NAGVMQNPRHLVRRRGQEARLRCSPMKGHSHVYWYRQLPEEGLKFMVYLQKENIIDESGMPKERFSAEFPKEGPSILRIQQVVRGDSAAYFCASSPRTEHGYTFGSGTRLTVV.